This TCR beta chain was sequenced during a study of blood T cell repertoires in COVID-19. Repertoires were generated with immunoSEQ multiplex PCR, while TCRdb's copy carries only in-frame clones and drops some. This repertoire shows 30,000 to 40,000 clones, approximately 85% found once; its top ten account for roughly 45%. Germline V gene lookup returns CDR1 MNHEY and CDR2 SVGAGI. Trimming cost V 4 bases and J 6 bases, with 15 bases left between them. The CDR3 is made up of 14 amino acids. The sample was peripheral blood. This TCR derives from a man between 60 and 75 years old with active or convalescent COVID-19. The chain carries TRBV6-5 and TRBJ1-1; TRBD1 might be the D (6 bases). The CDR3 DNA reads as TGTGCCAGCAGTTTTAAGGGAGGGGGGGCTGAAGCTTTCTTT. Protein: CASSFKGGGAEAFF.